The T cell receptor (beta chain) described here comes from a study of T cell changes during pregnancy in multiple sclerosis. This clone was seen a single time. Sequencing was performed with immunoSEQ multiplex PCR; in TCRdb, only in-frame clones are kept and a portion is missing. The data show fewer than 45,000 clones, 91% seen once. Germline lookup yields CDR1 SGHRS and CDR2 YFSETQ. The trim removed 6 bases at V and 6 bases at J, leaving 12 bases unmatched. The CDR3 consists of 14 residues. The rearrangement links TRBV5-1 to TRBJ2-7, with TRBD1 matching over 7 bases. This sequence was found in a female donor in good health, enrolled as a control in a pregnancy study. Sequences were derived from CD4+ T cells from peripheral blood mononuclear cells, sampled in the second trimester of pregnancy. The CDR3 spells CASKGAGEGSEQYF. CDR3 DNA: TGCGCCAGCAAGGGGGCGGGCGAGGGTTCCGAGCAGTACTTC.